What follows is one T cell receptor beta chain and its context. What it binds is unknown. This sample was included in a study of CXCR3-negative and CXCR3-positive naive CD8 T cells. Overall study results and limits: More hydrophobic TRB CDR3s were found in CXCR3-positive naive cells than in CXCR3-negative naive cells.

Germline values: CDR1 DFQATT, CDR2 SNEGSKA (reference sequence). The CDR3 extends over 12 amino acids. 5' RACE that incorporated UMI labels was used to prepare the TRB cDNA libraries. TCRdb reprocessed the 5' RACE reads and reports one entry per CDR3 protein, with no DNA. The table gives around 60,000 distinct CDR3 sequences; the top ten clones make up around 0.75% of it. The origin of this receptor is a human donor in good health. Some clones in this sample may be carry-over from other donors' samples. The sample consisted of naive CXCR3+ CD8+ T cells from blood. Sample subset: CD45RO-CCR7+CD27+CD95- naive CD8+ T cells expressing CXCR3 (TNR3+). This chain uses TRBV20-1 with TRBJ1-1; TCRdb reports TRBD1, a call that lacks DNA to check it against. CDR3 loop: CSARGGDTEAFF.